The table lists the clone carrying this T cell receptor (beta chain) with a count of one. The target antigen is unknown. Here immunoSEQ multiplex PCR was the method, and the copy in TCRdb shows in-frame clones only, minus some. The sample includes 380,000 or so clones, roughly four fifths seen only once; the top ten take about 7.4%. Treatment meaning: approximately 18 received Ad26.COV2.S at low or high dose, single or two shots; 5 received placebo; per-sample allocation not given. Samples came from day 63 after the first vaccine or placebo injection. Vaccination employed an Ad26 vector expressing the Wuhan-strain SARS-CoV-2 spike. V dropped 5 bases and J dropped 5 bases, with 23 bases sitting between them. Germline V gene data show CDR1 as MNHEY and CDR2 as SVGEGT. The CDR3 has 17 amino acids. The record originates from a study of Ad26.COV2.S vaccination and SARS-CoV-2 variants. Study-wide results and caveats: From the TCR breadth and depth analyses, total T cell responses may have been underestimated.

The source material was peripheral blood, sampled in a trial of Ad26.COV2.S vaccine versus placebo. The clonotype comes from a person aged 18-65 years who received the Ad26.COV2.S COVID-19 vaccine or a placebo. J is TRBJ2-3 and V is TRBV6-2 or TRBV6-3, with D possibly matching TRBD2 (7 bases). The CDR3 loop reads CASSGEGGGLRGDTQYF. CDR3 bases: TGTGCCAGCAGTGGCGAGGGCGGGGGCCTCCGGGGAGATACGCAGTATTTT.